The rows below give T cell receptor beta chains drawn from one sample of a study of blood T cell repertoires in COVID-19. Measured with immunoSEQ multiplex PCR; TCRdb has only the in-frame clones, and not every one. Of 330,000 or so clones in the sample, approximately 90% were seen once. Sequencing was carried out using peripheral blood. The receptors shown here come from a man aged 25-40 years with COVID-19, enrolled during active disease. Each CDR3 is given with its conserved first and last residue. The D gene is left open where the match is weak. Where a row states a size, it is once, few, many or the class of an expanded clone; other rows omit it.

.	TRBV5-6	TRBJ1-2	once	CASSLDILPLYGYTF	TGTGCCAGCAGCTTGGATATCCTACCCCTCTATGGCTACACCTTC
TRBD1	TRBV10-3	TRBJ1-5	.	CAISLGGQGTQPQHF	TGTGCCATCAGTTTAGGGGGACAGGGGACCCAGCCCCAGCATTTT
TRBD2	TRBV11-2	TRBJ2-7	.	CASSLGGLAGFRQQYF	TGTGCCAGCAGCTTAGGTGGACTAGCGGGGTTTCGCCAGCAGTACTTC
TRBD1	TRBV27	TRBJ1-2	.	CASSSRGRNYGYTF	TGTGCCAGCAGTTCCAGGGGGCGCAACTATGGCTACACCTTC
.	TRBV6-2/TRBV6-3	TRBJ2-5	.	CASSSFEEETQYF	TGTGCCAGCAGTTCGTTCGAGGAGGAGACCCAGTACTTC
.	TRBV5-8	TRBJ2-7	.	CASSRGSGAVQQYF	TGTGCCAGCAGCAGGGGGTCAGGGGCCGTTCAGCAGTACTTC
.	TRBV30	TRBJ2-7	.	CAWATSYEQYF	TGTGCCTGGGCCACTTCTTACGAGCAGTACTTC
.	TRBV5-6	TRBJ2-7	once	CASSLYEDSYEQYF	TGTGCCAGCAGCTTGTATGAGGACTCCTACGAGCAGTACTTC
.	TRBV28	TRBJ2-7	.	CASTDQGGGSYEQYF	TGTGCCAGCACCGACCAGGGAGGGGGCTCCTACGAGCAGTACTTC
.	TRBV19	TRBJ1-5	.	CASSMGLRQSNQPQHF	TGTGCCAGTAGTATGGGGTTAAGACAGAGCAATCAGCCCCAGCATTTT
TRBD2	TRBV24-1	TRBJ2-5	.	CATSDSRTSGRAQETQYF	TGTGCCACCAGTGATTCCCGGACTAGCGGAAGGGCCCAAGAGACCCAGTACTTC
.	TRBV4-3	TRBJ2-7	.	CASSQEAGFGYEQYF	TGCGCCAGCAGCCAAGAGGCAGGGTTTGGCTACGAGCAGTACTTC
TRBD1	TRBV6-4	TRBJ1-6	.	CASRRGQGANSPLHF	TGTGCCAGCAGGAGGGGACAGGGGGCGAATTCACCCCTCCACTTT
TRBD2	TRBV6-5	TRBJ2-5	.	CASSYSSGGVGTQYF	TGTGCCAGCAGTTACTCGAGTGGGGGGGTCGGGACCCAGTACTTC
.	TRBV5-1	TRBJ1-1	.	CASSLAGLGNTEAFF	TGCGCCAGCAGCTTGGCGGGTTTAGGCAACACTGAAGCTTTCTTT